This T cell receptor beta chain was found in a study of patients and donors after allogeneic stem cell transplantation. TCRdb re-called the RT-PCR reads through MiXCR, storing one row per CDR3 protein. The table lists about 410,000 distinct CDR3 sequences, roughly 17% of them singletons, with about 7% in the top ten. The TCR originated in a human donor who was either an allogeneic HSCT recipient or a stem cell or donor lymphocyte infusion donor (not recorded which). It is not recorded whose cells these are; they may come from a transplant donor. Material for sequencing was blood, either unsorted or a sorted T cell fraction (not recorded which).

The CDR3 coding sequence is TGCAGTGCTAGAGATCTGGGACTACCCACAGATACGCAGTATTTT. Translation: CSARDLGLPTDTQYF. This chain links TRBV20-1 with TRBJ2-3; 7 bases are a match to TRBD2. V lost 0 bases to trimming and J lost 2 bases; unmatched junction nucleotides: 5. The CDR3 is 15 residues long. Germline V gene sequence: CDR1 DFQATT, CDR2 SNEGSKA (reference sequence).